The next 9 T cell receptor beta chains were all read from a single sample in a study of T cell changes during pregnancy in multiple sclerosis. TCRdb's table, derived via immunoSEQ multiplex PCR, lists solely in-frame clones and lacks some. The sample consists of about 36,000 clones, 91% of them appearing once. The source was CD4+ T cells from peripheral blood mononuclear cells, collected in the second trimester of pregnancy. The receptors originated from a female donor in good health, enrolled as a control in a pregnancy study.

The CDR3 loop reads CASSTRRTTYEQYF. Here the CDR3 DNA reads TGTGCCAGCAGCACACGCCGAACTACCTACGAGCAGTACTTC. This sequence joins TRBV7-2 and TRBJ2-7; D remains ambiguous. CDR3 length equals 14 residues. Between the trimmed V and J ends, which lost 5 bases and 2 bases, there was a span of 13 bases. Per the germline V gene, CDR1 is SGHTA and CDR2 is FQGNSA.

The V call is TRBV28, the J call TRBJ1-1; D is unresolved. The CDR3 covers 16 residues. Trimming left V 4 bases short and J 2 bases short, with 17 bases between. In germline, CDR1 is MDHEN, CDR2 SYDVKM. Here the CDR3 reads CASSWGTAALNTEAFF. The DNA for the CDR3 is TGTGCCAGCAGTTGGGGAACAGCGGCTCTAAACACTGAAGCTTTCTTT.

J is TRBJ2-5 and V is TRBV25-1, with D tentatively TRBD1 (6 bases). V gave up 6 bases and J gave up 2 bases, with 16 bases separating them. Germline assignment: CDR1 MGHDK and CDR2 SYGVNS. CDR3 length: 15 amino acids. DNA for the CDR3: TGTGCCAGCAGCGTCGGCGGACAGCCTCAAGAGACCCAGTACTTC. Residues: CASSVGGQPQETQYF.

V usage is TRBV6-5 and J usage is TRBJ1-1, with 9 bases that match TRBD1. V lost 2 bases, J lost 11 bases, and 6 bases stayed unmatched. CDR3 size: 13 residues. Germline V gives CDR1 MNHEY, CDR2 SVGAGI. CDR3 DNA sequence: TGTGCCAGCAGTTACCGGGACAGGGCGAAGGCTTTCTTT. Its translation is CASSYRDRAKAFF.

The chain is built from TRBV6-5 and TRBJ1-1; D might be TRBD1 (5 bases). The germline V gene encodes CDR1 MNHEY and CDR2 SVGAGI. The CDR3 runs to 14 residues. V was trimmed by 2 bases and J by 1 base, leaving 8 bases between them. The CDR3 DNA reads TGTGCCAGCAGTTACGGGGGGTGGAACACTGAAGCTTTCTTT. Amino acids: CASSYGGWNTEAFF.

The chain couples TRBV6-6 to TRBJ2-7, with 8 bases identical to TRBD2. From germline, CDR1 is MNHNY and CDR2 SVGAGI (reference sequence). Trimming at V came to 1 base and at J to 0 bases, leaving 2 bases not matched to a gene. The CDR3 sequence is 15 residues long. The CDR3, as DNA: TGTGCCAGCAGTTACTTGGCGGGAGGCTCCTACGAGCAGTACTTC. It translates to CASSYLAGGSYEQYF.

The chain carries TRBV18 and TRBJ1-5, with D perhaps matching TRBD1 (6 bases). The CDR3 has 13 residues. Germline V gives CDR1 KGHSH, CDR2 LQKENI. Trimming cost V 4 bases and J 2 bases, with 6 bases left between them. CDR3 amino acids: CASSRTGNQPQHF. The CDR3 region has the DNA TGTGCCAGCTCACGGACAGGCAATCAGCCCCAGCATTTT.

The rearrangement links TRBV7-9 to TRBJ1-1; D might be TRBD1 (5 bases). The CDR3 sequence is 16 residues long. V gave up 2 bases and J gave up 4 bases, with 17 bases separating them. Germline CDR1 SEHNR, CDR2 FQNEAQ (reference sequence). In nucleotides, the CDR3 is TGTGCCAGCAGCTTATTGCGAGGAAACGGGGGCACTGAAGCTTTCTTT. The encoded protein is CASSLLRGNGGTEAFF.

This chain uses TRBV19 with TRBJ2-2; 8 bases are shared with TRBD1. From germline, CDR1 is LNHDA and CDR2 SQIVND (reference sequence). There are 13 residues in the CDR3. Trimming at V came to 8 bases and at J to 8 bases, leaving 7 bases not matched to a gene. CDR3 region: CASGDRREGELFF. DNA for the CDR3: TGTGCCAGTGGGGACAGGCGAGAAGGGGAGCTGTTTTTT.